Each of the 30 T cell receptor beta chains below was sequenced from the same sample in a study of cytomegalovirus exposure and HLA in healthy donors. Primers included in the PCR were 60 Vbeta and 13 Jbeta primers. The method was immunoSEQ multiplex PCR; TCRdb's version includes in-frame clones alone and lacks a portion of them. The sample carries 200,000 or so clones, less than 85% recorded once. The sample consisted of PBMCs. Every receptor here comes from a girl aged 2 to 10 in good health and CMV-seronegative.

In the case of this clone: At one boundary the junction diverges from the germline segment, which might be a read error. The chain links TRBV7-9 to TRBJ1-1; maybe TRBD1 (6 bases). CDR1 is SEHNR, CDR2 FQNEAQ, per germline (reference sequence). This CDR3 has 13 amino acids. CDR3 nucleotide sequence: TGTTCCAGCAGCTCCCCAGGGGCCACTGAAGCTTTCTTT. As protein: CSSSSPGATEAFF. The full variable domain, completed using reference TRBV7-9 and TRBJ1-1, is DTGVSQNPRHKITKRGQNVTFRCDPISEHNRLYWYRQTLGQGPEFLTYFQNEAQLEKSRLLSDRFSAERPKGSFSTLEIQRTEQGDSAMYLCSSSSPGATEAFFGQGTRLTVV.

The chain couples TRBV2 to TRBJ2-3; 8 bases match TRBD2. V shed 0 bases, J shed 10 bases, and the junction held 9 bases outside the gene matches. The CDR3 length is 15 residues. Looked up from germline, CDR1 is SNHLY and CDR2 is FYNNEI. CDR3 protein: CASSEALVTSGSQYF. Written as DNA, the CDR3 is TGTGCCAGCAGTGAAGCGCTCGTTACTAGCGGCTCGCAGTATTTT.

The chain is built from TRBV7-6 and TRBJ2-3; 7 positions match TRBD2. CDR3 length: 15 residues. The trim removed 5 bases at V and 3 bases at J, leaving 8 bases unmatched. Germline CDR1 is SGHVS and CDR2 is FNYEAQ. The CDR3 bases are TGTGCCAGCAGCCCGGGACTCGGGAGGACAGATACGCAGTATTTT. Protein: CASSPGLGRTDTQYF.

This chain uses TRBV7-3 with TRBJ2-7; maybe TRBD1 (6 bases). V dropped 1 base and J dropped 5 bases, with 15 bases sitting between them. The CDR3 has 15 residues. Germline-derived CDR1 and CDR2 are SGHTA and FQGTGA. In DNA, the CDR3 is TGTGCCAGCAGCTTAATCGGCCAGGGGTCGGACGAGCAGTACTTC. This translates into CASSLIGQGSDEQYF.

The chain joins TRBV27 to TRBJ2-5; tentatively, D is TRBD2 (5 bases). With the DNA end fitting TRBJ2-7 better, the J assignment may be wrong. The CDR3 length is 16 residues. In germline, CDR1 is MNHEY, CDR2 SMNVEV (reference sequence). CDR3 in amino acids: CASSLSGSRTEYEQYF. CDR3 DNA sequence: TGTGCCAGCAGTTTATCGGGGAGTCGGACCGAATACGAGCAGTACTTC.

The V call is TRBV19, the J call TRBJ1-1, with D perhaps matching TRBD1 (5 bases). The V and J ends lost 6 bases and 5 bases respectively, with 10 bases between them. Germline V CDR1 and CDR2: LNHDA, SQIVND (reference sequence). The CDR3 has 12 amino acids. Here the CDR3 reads CASRGGWTEAFF. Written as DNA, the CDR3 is TGTGCCAGTAGGGGGGGTTGGACTGAAGCTTTCTTT.

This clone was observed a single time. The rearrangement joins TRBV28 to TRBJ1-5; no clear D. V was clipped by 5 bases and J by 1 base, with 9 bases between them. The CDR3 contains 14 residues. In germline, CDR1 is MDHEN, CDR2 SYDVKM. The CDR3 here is CASSETGSNQPQHF. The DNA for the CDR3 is TGTGCCAGCAGTGAGACGGGGAGCAATCAGCCCCAGCATTTT.

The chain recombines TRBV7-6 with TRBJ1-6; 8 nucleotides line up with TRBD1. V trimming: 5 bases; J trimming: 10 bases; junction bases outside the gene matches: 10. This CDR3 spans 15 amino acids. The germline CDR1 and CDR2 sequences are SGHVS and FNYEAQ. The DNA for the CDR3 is TGTGCCAGCAGCGCCGGGACAGGCGCCGAATCACCCCTCCACTTT. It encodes CASSAGTGAESPLHF.

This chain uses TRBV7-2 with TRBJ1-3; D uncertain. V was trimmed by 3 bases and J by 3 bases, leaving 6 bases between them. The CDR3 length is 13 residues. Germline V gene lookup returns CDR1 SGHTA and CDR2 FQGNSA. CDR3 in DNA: TGTGCCAGCAGCTTGGGCTATGGAAACACCATATATTTT. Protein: CASSLGYGNTIYF.

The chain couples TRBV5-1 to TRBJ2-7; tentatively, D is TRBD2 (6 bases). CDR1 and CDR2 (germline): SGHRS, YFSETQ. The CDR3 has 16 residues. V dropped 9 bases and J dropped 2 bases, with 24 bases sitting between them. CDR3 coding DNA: TGCGCCATCTACTTATCCCCGGGAGAGAAAACCTACGAGCAGTACTTC. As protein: CAIYLSPGEKTYEQYF.

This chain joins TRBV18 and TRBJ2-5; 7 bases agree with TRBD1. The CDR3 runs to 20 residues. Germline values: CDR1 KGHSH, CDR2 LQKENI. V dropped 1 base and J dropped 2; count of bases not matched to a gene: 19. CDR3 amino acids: CASSPLKIKPGTDKQETQYF. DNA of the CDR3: TGTGCCAGCTCACCACTGAAAATTAAACCCGGGACAGACAAACAAGAGACCCAGTACTTC.

CDR3 sequence reads: CASSFFQGASYEQYF. For the CDR3, the DNA is TGTGCCAGCAGCTTTTTTCAGGGTGCCTCCTACGAGCAGTACTTC. This sequence joins TRBV11-1 and TRBJ2-7; D is possibly TRBD1 (5 bases). V was pared by 3 bases and J by 0 bases, with 12 bases between. The CDR3 has 15 amino acids. Germline values: CDR1 SGHAT, CDR2 FQDESV (reference sequence).

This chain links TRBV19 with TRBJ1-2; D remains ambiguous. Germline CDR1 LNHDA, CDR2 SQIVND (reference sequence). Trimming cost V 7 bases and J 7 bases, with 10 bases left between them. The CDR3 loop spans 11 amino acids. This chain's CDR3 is CASIGGRGYTF. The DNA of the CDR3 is TGTGCCAGTATAGGAGGGCGTGGCTACACCTTC.

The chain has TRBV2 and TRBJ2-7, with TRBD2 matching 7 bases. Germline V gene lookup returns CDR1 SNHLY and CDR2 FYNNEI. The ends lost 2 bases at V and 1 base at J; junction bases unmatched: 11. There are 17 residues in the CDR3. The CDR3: CASSELGVSGFSYEQYF. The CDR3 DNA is TGTGCCAGCAGTGAACTCGGCGTTAGCGGGTTTTCCTACGAGCAGTACTTC.

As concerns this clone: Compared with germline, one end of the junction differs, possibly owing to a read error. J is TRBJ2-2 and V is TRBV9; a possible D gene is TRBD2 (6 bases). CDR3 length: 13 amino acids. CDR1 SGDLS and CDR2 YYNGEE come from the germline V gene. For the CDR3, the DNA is TGTGCCAGCAGCCCGTACAGAACCGGGGGGCTGTTTTTT. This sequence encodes CASSPYRTGGLFF. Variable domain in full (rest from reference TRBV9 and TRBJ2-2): DSGVTQTPKHLITATGQRVTLRCSPRSGDLSVYWYQQSLDQGLQFLIQYYNGEERAKGNILERFSAQQFPDLHSELNLSSLELGDSALYFCASSPYRTGGLFFGEGSRLTVL.

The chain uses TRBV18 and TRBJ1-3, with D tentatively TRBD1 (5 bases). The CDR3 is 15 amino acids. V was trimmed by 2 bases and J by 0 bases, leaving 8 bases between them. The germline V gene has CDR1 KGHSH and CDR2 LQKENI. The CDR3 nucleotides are TGTGCCAGCTCACCAACGACAGACTCTGGAAACACCATATATTTT. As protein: CASSPTTDSGNTIYF.

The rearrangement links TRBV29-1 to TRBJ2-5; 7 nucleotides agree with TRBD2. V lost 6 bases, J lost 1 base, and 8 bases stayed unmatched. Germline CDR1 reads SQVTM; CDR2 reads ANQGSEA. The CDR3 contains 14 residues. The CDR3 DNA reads TGCAGCGTCGTTGGGGGAGGGCGCCAAGAGACCCAGTACTTC. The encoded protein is CSVVGGGRQETQYF.

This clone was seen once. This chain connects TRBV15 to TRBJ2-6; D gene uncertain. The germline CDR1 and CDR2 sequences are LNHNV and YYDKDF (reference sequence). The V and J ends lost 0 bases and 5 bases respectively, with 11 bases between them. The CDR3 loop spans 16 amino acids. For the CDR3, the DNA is TGTGCCACCAGCAGAGATGGGCCCAGGAGGGCCAACGTCCTGACTTTC. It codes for CATSRDGPRRANVLTF.

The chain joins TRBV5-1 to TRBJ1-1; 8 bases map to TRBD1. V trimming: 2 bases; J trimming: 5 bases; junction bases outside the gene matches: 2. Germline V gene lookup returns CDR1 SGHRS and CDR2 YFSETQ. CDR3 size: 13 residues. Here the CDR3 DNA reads TGCGCCAGCAGCTTTACAGGGGGGACTGAAGCTTTCTTT. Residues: CASSFTGGTEAFF.

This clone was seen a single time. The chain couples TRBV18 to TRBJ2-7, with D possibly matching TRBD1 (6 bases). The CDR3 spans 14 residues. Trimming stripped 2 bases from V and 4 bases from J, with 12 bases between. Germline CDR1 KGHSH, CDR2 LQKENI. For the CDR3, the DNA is TGTGCCAGCTCACCAACTGGGACACCATACGAGCAGTACTTC. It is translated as CASSPTGTPYEQYF.

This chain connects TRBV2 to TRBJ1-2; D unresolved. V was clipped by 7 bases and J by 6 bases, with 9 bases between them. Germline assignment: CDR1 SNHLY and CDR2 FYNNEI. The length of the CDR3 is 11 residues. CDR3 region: CASTRGDGYTF. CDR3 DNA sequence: TGTGCCAGCACCCGAGGCGATGGCTACACCTTC.

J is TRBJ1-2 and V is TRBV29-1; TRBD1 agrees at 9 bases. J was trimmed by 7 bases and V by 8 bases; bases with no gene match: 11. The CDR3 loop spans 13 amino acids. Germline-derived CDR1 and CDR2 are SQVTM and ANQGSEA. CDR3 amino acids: CSTDGDRESGYTF. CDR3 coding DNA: TGCAGCACAGACGGGGACAGGGAAAGTGGCTACACCTTC.

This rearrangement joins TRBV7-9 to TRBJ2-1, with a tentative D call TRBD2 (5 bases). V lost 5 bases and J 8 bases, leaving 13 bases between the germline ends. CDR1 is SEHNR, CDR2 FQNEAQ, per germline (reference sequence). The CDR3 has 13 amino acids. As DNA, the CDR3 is TGTGCCAGCAGCGGACTTTCTTCGGATGAGCAGTTCTTC. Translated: CASSGLSSDEQFF.

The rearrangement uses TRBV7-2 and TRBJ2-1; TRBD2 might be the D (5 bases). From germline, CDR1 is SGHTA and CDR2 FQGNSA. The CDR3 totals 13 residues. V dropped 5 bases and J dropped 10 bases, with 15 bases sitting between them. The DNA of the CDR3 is TGTGCCAGCAGCCAGCCCTGGTCGGGGGAGCAGTTCTTC. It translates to CASSQPWSGEQFF.

The CDR3 protein is CASSVEGIYGYTF. CDR3 in DNA: TGCGCCAGCAGTGTAGAGGGTATCTATGGCTACACCTTC. The V and J genes are TRBV10-2 and TRBJ1-2; no clear D gene. This CDR3 contains 13 residues. V shed 4 bases and J shed 4 bases, with 10 bases lying between them. Germline-derived CDR1 and CDR2 are WSHSY and SAAADI.

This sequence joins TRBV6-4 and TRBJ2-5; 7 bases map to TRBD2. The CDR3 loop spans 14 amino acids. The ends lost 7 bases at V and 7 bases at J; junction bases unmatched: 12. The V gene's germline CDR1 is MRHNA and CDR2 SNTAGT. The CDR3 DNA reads TGTGCCAGCACCGGGGACGGGGGGTGGGGGACCCAGTACTTC. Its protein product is CASTGDGGWGTQYF.

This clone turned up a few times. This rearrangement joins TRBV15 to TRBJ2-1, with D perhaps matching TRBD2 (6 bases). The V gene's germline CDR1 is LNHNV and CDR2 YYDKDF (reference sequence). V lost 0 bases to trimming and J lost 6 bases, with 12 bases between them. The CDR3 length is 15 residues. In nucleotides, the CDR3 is TGTGCCACCAGCAGAGATCTCCAGGGAGGCAATGAGCAGTTCTTC. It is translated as CATSRDLQGGNEQFF.

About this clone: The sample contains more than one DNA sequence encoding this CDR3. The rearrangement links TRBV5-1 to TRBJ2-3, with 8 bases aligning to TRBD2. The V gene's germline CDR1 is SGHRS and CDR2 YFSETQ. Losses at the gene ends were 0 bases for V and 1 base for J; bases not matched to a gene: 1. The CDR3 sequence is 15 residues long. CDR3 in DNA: TGCGCCAGCAGCTTGGGAGCGGGAGGCACAGATACGCAGTATTTT. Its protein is CASSLGAGGTDTQYF.

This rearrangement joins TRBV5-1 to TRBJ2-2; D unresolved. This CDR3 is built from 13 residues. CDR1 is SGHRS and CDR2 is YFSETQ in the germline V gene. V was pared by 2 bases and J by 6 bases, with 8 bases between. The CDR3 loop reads CASSLFESGELFF. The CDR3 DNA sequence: TGCGCCAGCAGCTTATTTGAGTCCGGGGAGCTGTTTTTT.

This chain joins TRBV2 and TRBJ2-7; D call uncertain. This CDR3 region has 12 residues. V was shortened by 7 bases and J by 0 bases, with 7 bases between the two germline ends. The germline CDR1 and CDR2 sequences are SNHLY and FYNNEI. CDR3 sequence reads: CASISPSYEQYF. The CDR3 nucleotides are TGTGCCAGCATCAGTCCCTCCTACGAGCAGTACTTC.